The rows below give T cell receptor beta chains drawn from one sample of a study of shared T cell receptors in the human thymus. Using immunoSEQ multiplex PCR, the repertoire was profiled, and TCRdb retains in-frame clones only, with some absent. Among 540,000 or so clones listed, around three quarters were seen once. Another study also made use of these data, one on human thymus T cells.

The material sequenced was thymocytes. Receptors originate from a boy in the first two years of life with a congenital heart defect. Each CDR3 is given with its conserved first and last residue. The D gene is left open where the match is weak. The size of a clone is reported for some rows only, either as once, few or many, or as a class for expanded clones.

size: NA; V: TRBV2; J: TRBJ2-7; D: TRBD1; CDR3: CASSVETGPYEQYF; DNA: TGTGCCAGCAGTGTGGAGACAGGGCCCTACGAGCAGTACTTC
size: few; V: TRBV7-9; J: TRBJ2-1; D: TRBD1; CDR3: CASSRDSPVYNEQFF; DNA: TGTGCCAGCAGCCGGGACAGCCCCGTATACAATGAGCAGTTCTTC
size: NA; V: TRBV14; J: TRBJ1-1; D: TRBD1; CDR3: CASSLRTGLNTEAFF; DNA: TGTGCCAGCAGCCTAAGGACAGGGTTAAACACTGAAGCTTTCTTT
size: few; V: TRBV4-3; J: TRBJ1-3; D: NA; CDR3: CASSLRQYSGNTIYF; DNA: TGCGCCAGCAGCCTAAGACAGTACTCTGGAAACACCATATATTTT
size: NA; V: TRBV29-1; J: TRBJ1-1; D: NA; CDR3: CSVGFNMNTEAFF; DNA: TGCAGCGTTGGGTTCAACATGAACACTGAAGCTTTCTTT
size: NA; V: TRBV14; J: TRBJ1-4; D: NA; CDR3: CASSQYGQTLGTNEKLFF; DNA: TGTGCCAGCAGCCAATACGGACAGACACTAGGGACTAATGAAAAACTGTTTTTT
size: NA; V: TRBV6-5; J: TRBJ2-7; D: TRBD2; CDR3: CASSPSGSDEQYF; DNA: TGTGCCAGCAGTCCCAGCGGGAGCGACGAGCAGTACTTC
size: NA; V: TRBV19; J: TRBJ1-2; D: NA; CDR3: CASSTGGFYGYTF; DNA: TGTGCCAGTAGTACCGGGGGTTTCTATGGCTACACCTTC
size: NA; V: TRBV28; J: TRBJ2-7; D: TRBD2; CDR3: CASSRELAGSYEQYF; DNA: TGTGCCAGCAGCCGCGAGCTAGCGGGGTCCTACGAGCAGTACTTC
size: NA; V: TRBV5-6; J: TRBJ2-1; D: TRBD2; CDR3: CASSSLAGDYNEQFF; DNA: TGTGCCAGCAGCTCACTAGCGGGGGACTACAATGAGCAGTTCTTC
size: NA; V: TRBV7-6; J: TRBJ2-2; D: TRBD2; CDR3: CASSLGLAGVNTGELFF; DNA: TGTGCCAGCAGCTTAGGTCTAGCGGGCGTAAACACCGGGGAGCTGTTTTTT
size: NA; V: TRBV15; J: TRBJ2-3; D: TRBD2; CDR3: CATSIGRGGRGTDTQYF; DNA: TGTGCCACCAGCATCGGTCGCGGCGGGAGAGGCACAGATACGCAGTATTTT
size: NA; V: TRBV5-4; J: TRBJ2-1; D: TRBD2; CDR3: CASSLGPSGSYNEQFF; DNA: TGTGCCAGCAGCTTGGGCCCTAGCGGCTCCTACAATGAGCAGTTCTTC
size: NA; V: TRBV5-1; J: TRBJ2-1; D: TRBD2; CDR3: CASCSGLAGHNEQFF; DNA: TGCGCCAGCTGCTCGGGACTAGCGGGACACAATGAGCAGTTCTTC
size: NA; V: TRBV5-1; J: TRBJ1-4; D: NA; CDR3: CASRRAPTGGEKLFF; DNA: TGCGCCAGCCGAAGAGCGCCTACCGGGGGTGAAAAACTGTTTTTT
size: once; V: TRBV7-2; J: TRBJ2-1; D: NA; CDR3: CASSLRGRTPYNEQFF; DNA: TGTGCCAGCAGCTTACGGGGGAGGACCCCCTACAATGAGCAGTTCTTC